The 9 T cell receptor beta chains below come from one sample, sequenced in a study of blood T cell repertoires in COVID-19. Sequencing used immunoSEQ multiplex PCR; TCRdb keeps in-frame clones, though not all of them. The sample has 200,000 to 250,000 clones, about 90% seen once. The sequenced sample was peripheral blood. These receptors were collected from a man aged 80 or over with acute or convalescent COVID-19.

The CDR3 here is CASSNSYTGELFF. The CDR3, as DNA: TGTGCCAGCAGCAACTCCTACACCGGGGAGCTGTTTTTT. The chain combines TRBV7-2 with TRBJ2-2; D gene ambiguous. Germline V gives CDR1 SGHTA, CDR2 FQGNSA. V was clipped by 5 bases and J by 3 bases, with 7 bases between them. There are 13 residues in the CDR3.

The J gene is TRBJ2-2, the V gene TRBV7-3, with 9 bases aligning to TRBD2. J was trimmed by 2 bases and V by 5 bases; bases with no gene match: 6. The CDR3 is 16 amino acids. Per the germline V gene, CDR1 is SGHTA and CDR2 is FQGTGA. The CDR3 DNA reads as TGTGCCAGCAGCGTCAATAGCGGGAGAAACACCGGGGAGCTGTTTTTT. This translates into CASSVNSGRNTGELFF. The full variable domain, in which reference TRBV7-3 and TRBJ2-2 provide the parts outside the CDR3, is GAGVSQTPSNKVTEKGKYVELRCDPISGHTALYWYRQSLGQGPEFLIYFQGTGAADDSGLPNDRFFAVRPEGSVSTLKIQRTERGDSAVYLCASSVNSGRNTGELFFGEGSRLTVL.

This clone was counted only a few times. The chain joins TRBV19 to TRBJ1-3; D unclear. Trimming cost V 3 bases and J 9 bases, with 6 bases left between them. The germline V gene has CDR1 LNHDA and CDR2 SQIVND (reference sequence). The CDR3 is 11 amino acids. CDR3 sequence: CASSMATTIYF. The CDR3 DNA reads as TGTGCCAGTAGTATGGCCACCACCATATATTTT.

The table lists this clone with a count of one. The CDR3 reads CASSQDSDPGNTIYF. The DNA of the CDR3 is TGTGCCAGCAGCCAAGATAGCGATCCTGGAAACACCATATATTTT. The J gene is TRBJ1-3, the V gene TRBV4-2, with D hard to call. With 0 bases removed from V and 2 bases from J, the gap between germline ends came to 8 bases. CDR1 and CDR2 from the germline V gene are LGHNA and YNFKEQ. The CDR3 runs to 15 residues.

In this sample, this clone turned up a few times. V is TRBV11-3 and J is TRBJ1-6; maybe TRBD1 (5 bases). Germline CDR1 reads SGHNT; CDR2 reads YENEEA. V dropped 4 bases and J dropped 8 bases, with 9 bases sitting between them. CDR3 size: 13 residues. CDR3 in DNA: TGTGCCAGCAGCTCATCCAGGGATTCACCCCTCCACTTT. Protein product: CASSSSRDSPLHF.

V is TRBV9 and J is TRBJ1-2, with 11 nucleotides matching TRBD1. V lost 3 bases to trimming and J lost 3 bases; unmatched junction nucleotides: 4. Germline V gives CDR1 SGDLS, CDR2 YYNGEE. This CDR3 has 15 residues. This chain's CDR3 is CASSDGTGGYYGYTF. Here the CDR3 DNA reads TGTGCCAGCAGCGACGGGACAGGGGGATACTATGGCTACACCTTC.

A few counts support this clone. The genes are TRBV4-3 and TRBJ1-2, with D possibly matching TRBD1 (5 bases). V lost 3 bases to trimming and J lost 7 bases, with 9 bases between them. CDR1 and CDR2 from the germline V gene are LGHNA and YSLEER. CDR3 length: 12 residues. As DNA, the CDR3 is TGCGCCAGCAGCCAGGCGGGACTTGGCTACACCTTC. It specifies CASSQAGLGYTF.

This chain uses TRBV25-1 with TRBJ1-1, with a tentative D call TRBD1 (6 bases). V lost 3 bases and J lost 5, with 13 bases in between. CDR3 size: 14 residues. Looked up from germline, CDR1 is MGHDK and CDR2 is SYGVNS. The CDR3 sequence: CASSDAGAWTEAFF. Here the CDR3 DNA reads TGTGCCAGCAGTGACGCGGGGGCTTGGACTGAAGCTTTCTTT. Full variable domain (remainder filled in from reference TRBV25-1 and TRBJ1-1): EADIYQTPRYLVIGTGKKITLECSQTMGHDKMYWYQQDPGMELHLIHYSYGVNSTEKGDLSSESTVSRIRTEHFPLTLESARPSHTSQYLCASSDAGAWTEAFFGQGTRLTVV.

This clone was seen just once. The chain joins TRBV28 to TRBJ1-5; D is uncertain. V dropped 6 bases and J dropped 6 bases, with 9 bases sitting between them. Germline assignment: CDR1 MDHEN and CDR2 SYDVKM. The CDR3 runs to 12 residues. The CDR3 sequence: CASSQASQPQHF. CDR3 DNA sequence: TGTGCCAGCAGCCAGGCAAGTCAGCCCCAGCATTTT.